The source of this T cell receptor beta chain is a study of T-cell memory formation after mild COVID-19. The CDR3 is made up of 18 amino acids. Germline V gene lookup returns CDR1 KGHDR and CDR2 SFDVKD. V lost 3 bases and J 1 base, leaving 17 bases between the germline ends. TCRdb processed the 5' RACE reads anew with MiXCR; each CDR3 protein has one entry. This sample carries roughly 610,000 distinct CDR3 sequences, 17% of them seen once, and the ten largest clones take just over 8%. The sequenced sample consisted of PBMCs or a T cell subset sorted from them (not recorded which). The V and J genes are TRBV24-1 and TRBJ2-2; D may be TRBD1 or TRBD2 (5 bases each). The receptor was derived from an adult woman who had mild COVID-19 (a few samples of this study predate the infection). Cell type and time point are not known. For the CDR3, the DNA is TGTGCCACCAGTGATCCAATGGGAGACGGACAGAACACCGGGGAGCTGTTTTTT. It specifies CATSDPMGDGQNTGELFF.